This record looks at one T cell receptor (beta chain) sequence and its context. The Seattle patients joined while their infection was active and were tracked longitudinally afterward. Original processing methods: Nucleated cell number was recorded as an estimate derived from reference gene primer amplification. The protocol was immunoSEQ multiplex PCR, while the TCRdb copy is restricted to in-frame clones and leaves out a portion. V and J calls and clone size are as listed in that table; D and trimming were resolved from the DNA. The sample yields a few hundred thousand clones, over 80% seen once. This sample is part of a study of blood T cell repertoires in COVID-19. Study context: Italy, Spain and the United States were the sources of the convalescent and acute COVID-19 samples.

The length of the CDR3 is 15 residues. V shed 5 bases, J shed 8 bases, and the junction held 9 bases outside the gene matches. Germline V gene sequence: CDR1 SGHAT, CDR2 FQNNGV. The chain couples TRBV11-2 to TRBJ1-6, with TRBD1 matching 7 bases. The clonotype originates from a woman in her twenties or thirties with COVID-19, enrolled during active disease. The sequenced sample consisted of peripheral blood. The DNA for the CDR3 is TGTGCCAGCAGCCCAGGACAGGTCTCCTATTCACCCCTCCACTTT. As protein: CASSPGQVSYSPLHF.